This T cell receptor beta chain was obtained from a study of blood T cell repertoires in COVID-19 (dated by TCRdb to the early 2020s). In the study overall: The collaborator samples originated in the United States, Italy and Spain and spanned the acute and convalescent phases of COVID-19. Nearly every sample came with metadata listing a de-identified subject ID, COVID-19 status, age in years and sex. The samples were drawn from the first 160 participants of the ongoing ImmuneRACE study and from over 950 subjects provided by 6 global collaborators. HLA class I and class II types, where available, came from metadata supplied by the sample provider rather than from assay-based typing. The material from the prospective study consisted of cDNA or gDNA derived from T cells, B-cell-depleted T cells, or PBMCs. The repertoires were released in a freely available public database intended as a resource for research on the immune response to SARS-CoV-2. The dataset comprised deeply sampled blood TCRbeta repertoires from subjects exposed to, actively infected with, or recovered from COVID-19. General conclusions and limits of the study: The quantity of clinical and demographic metadata differed by source and by participant and was supplied without curation.

Points on this clone: Its antigen specificity is not known. There are no base qualities to consult, and no much larger clone falls within one base.

TCRbeta CDR3 regions were amplified from genomic DNA using the immunoSEQ Assay, a bias-controlled multiplex PCR. Per the original workflow: Within the assay, amplification of reference gene primers was used to estimate how many nucleated cells each sample contained. To quantify the absolute abundance of each unique TCRbeta CDR3 rearrangement, sequence reads were collapsed and filtered. Productive Simpson clonality was computed per sample as the square root of Simpson's diversity index over productive rearrangements. Drawn from immuneACCESS, this table holds only the in-frame rearrangements with V and J called that TCRdb kept. Clones are partly lost; checked studies trace under half to an unresolved V gene and leave the rest unexplained. V, J and clone size reflect that table, while D and trimming were determined from the DNA. Recorded for this sample are around 54,000 clones; around 80% of them occurred a single time. The top ten constitute roughly 6.1% of the sample.

V and J are trimmed by 0 bases and 7 bases, and the gene matches miss 8 bases of the junction. The CDR3 holds 16 amino acids from the cysteine to the phenylalanine. This entry keeps only the CDR3 DNA: 48 bases, framed from base 1. Based on the germline V gene, the CDR1 and CDR2 sequences are ENHRY and SYGVKD. Enrolling through a virtual design, the prospective study's participants ranged in age from roughly 18 to 89 years and lived across some 22 United States geographic areas. In the prospective study, participants were assigned to cohorts based on the clinical history participants reported in a screening survey and a study questionnaire. Each participant in the prospective study had whole blood, serum and a nasopharyngeal or oropharyngeal swab collected by mobile phlebotomists. Over an approximately 2-month period, participants in the prospective study had the option of providing additional blood draws and questionnaires. Blood samples from the prospective study were shipped frozen or at room temperature prior to DNA extraction.

The source is a woman aged 50 to 65 with acute COVID-19. This chain is built from TRBV10-3 and TRBJ1-1; 10 nucleotides in the junction match TRBD1. Specimen: PBMCs or T cells enriched from blood (not recorded which). CDR3 loop: CAISESGGQGIFEAFF. The nucleotide sequence reads as follows: TGTGCCATCAGTGAGTCGGGGGGACAGGGGATATTTGAAGCTTTCTTT.